Listed below are T cell receptor beta chains from one sample, sequenced in a study of T cell changes during pregnancy in multiple sclerosis. Assay: immunoSEQ multiplex PCR; the TCRdb copy retains only in-frame clones and omits some. The profile shows around 100,000 clones, about 92% of them singletons. Here the sequenced sample was peripheral blood, taken after pregnancy. These TCRs come from a female donor with multiple sclerosis, enrolled in a pregnancy study. Both conserved end residues are part of each CDR3. The D gene is left open where the match is weak. Clone size is stated in some rows and not others, as once, few, many or a class when expanded.

TRBV6-5,15,TRBD1,TRBJ1-1,-,TGTGCCAGCAGTTACTCCAGGGGGTTCAGGACTGAAGCTTTCTTT,CASSYSRGFRTEAFF
TRBV29-1,14,TRBD2,TRBJ2-3,-,TGCAGCGTTTCCCTAGCGGGGGGGCCGGGTACGCAGTATTTT,CSVSLAGGPGTQYF
TRBV6-5,16,-,TRBJ1-1,once,TGTGCCAGCAGTTACTGGGCCCCATCTGGAGGCACTGAAGCTTTCTTT,CASSYWAPSGGTEAFF
TRBV6-4,14,TRBD2,TRBJ2-7,-,TGTGCCAGCAACACTAGCGGGGGCATCTACGAGCAGTACTTC,CASNTSGGIYEQYF
TRBV7-2,15,-,TRBJ2-3,-,TGTGCCAGCAGAAGATTCCGACAGGGCACAGATACGCAGTATTTT,CASRRFRQGTDTQYF
TRBV6-6,13,TRBD1,TRBJ1-1,-,TGTGCCAGCGGGACAGGGGCGAACACTGAAGCTTTCTTT,CASGTGANTEAFF
TRBV19,16,-,TRBJ2-4,few,TGTGCCAGTAGTATACAGACCACACTACCCAAAAACATTCAGTACTTC,CASSIQTTLPKNIQYF
TRBV30,14,-,TRBJ1-2,-,TGTGCCTGGAGTGTCGGGGTCTTTAACTATGGCTACACCTTC,CAWSVGVFNYGYTF
TRBV18,17,-,TRBJ2-7,-,TGTGCCAGCTCACCACCTGTGAGCGGAGGGGACTCCTACGAGCAGTACTTC,CASSPPVSGGDSYEQYF
TRBV6-4,15,-,TRBJ1-5,-,TGTGCCAGCTGGGCAGGGGCCCCAAAAAATCAGCCCCAGCATTTT,CASWAGAPKNQPQHF
TRBV5-4,11,-,TRBJ1-2,-,TGTGCCAGCAGCGCGGGCTATGGCTACACCTTC,CASSAGYGYTF
TRBV28,14,-,TRBJ1-4,-,TGTGCCAGCACCAGCGGTGGGGTTGGGGAAAAACTGTTTTTT,CASTSGGVGEKLFF
TRBV6-5,15,TRBD1,TRBJ1-6,-,TGTGCCAGCAGTTATGGCACTGCAGGGGGTTCACCCCTCCACTTT,CASSYGTAGGSPLHF
TRBV19,17,TRBD1,TRBJ1-2,-,TGTGCCAGTAGTACCCTACCGGGACAGCTATTTTTCCATGGCTACACCTTC,CASSTLPGQLFFHGYTF
TRBV11-2,15,TRBD1,TRBJ2-5,once,TGTGCCAGCAGCACGGGACAGGGGGCAGGAGAGACCCAGTACTTC,CASSTGQGAGETQYF
TRBV9,13,-,TRBJ1-1,-,TGTGCCAGCAGCGTAGGAACATTCACTGAAGCTTTCTTT,CASSVGTFTEAFF
TRBV6-1,15,TRBD2,TRBJ2-3,-,TGTGCCAGCAGTGATCCGGGACTAGGGCGAGGTACGCAGTATTTT,CASSDPGLGRGTQYF
TRBV4-2,14,-,TRBJ2-3,-,TGTGCCAGCAGCCAAGAGCGGAGCACAGATACGCAGTATTTT,CASSQERSTDTQYF
TRBV4-1,15,-,TRBJ1-2,-,TGCGCCAGCAGCCAAGACAGACAGCTCTTGGGGGGCTACACCTTC,CASSQDRQLLGGYTF
TRBV7-9,15,TRBD1,TRBJ1-5,few,TGTGCCAGCAGCCCAATCGGGACAGGGGTTCGGCCCCAGCATTTT,CASSPIGTGVRPQHF
TRBV5-1,12,-,TRBJ1-2,once,TGCGCCAGCAGCTTTCAGGGTGATGGCTACACCTTC,CASSFQGDGYTF
TRBV19,17,TRBD2,TRBJ2-3,-,TGTGCCAGTAGCAAGACCCCCGGGACTAGCGGGGAAGATACGCAGTATTTT,CASSKTPGTSGEDTQYF
TRBV18,12,-,TRBJ2-7,-,TGTGCCAGCTCACCACAGGGAGCCGAGCAGTACTTC,CASSPQGAEQYF
TRBV7-9,15,-,TRBJ1-2,-,TGTGCCAGCAGCTTAGGGCCGGAGTATGGCTATGGCTACACCTTC,CASSLGPEYGYGYTF
TRBV7-7,14,-,TRBJ2-5,-,TGTGCCAGCAGCTTAGGGGCAGGTGGAGAGACCCAGTACTTC,CASSLGAGGETQYF
TRBV5-1,14,-,TRBJ2-3,-,TGCGCCAGCGGCATACTAGGATCCACAGATACGCAGTATTTT,CASGILGSTDTQYF
TRBV6-4,15,TRBD1,TRBJ2-3,-,TGTGCCAGCAGTGACGGGACAGGGATTACAGATACGCAGTATTTT,CASSDGTGITDTQYF
TRBV25-1,16,TRBD1,TRBJ1-5,-,TGTGCCAGCACCCTCCTCCCCGGACAGGGGTATCAGCCCCAGCATTTT,CASTLLPGQGYQPQHF
TRBV19,16,-,TRBJ2-2,-,TGTGCCAGTAGTATCTCAGGCAGGGGCCACACCGGGGAGCTGTTTTTT,CASSISGRGHTGELFF
TRBV5-4,14,TRBD1,TRBJ2-7,-,TGTGCCAGCAGCACACCGGGACAGGGGTACGAGCAGTACTTC,CASSTPGQGYEQYF
TRBV19,16,-,TRBJ1-5,-,TGTGCCAGTAGTATTGAAGGGCAGGGAAGGAATCAGCCCCAGCATTTT,CASSIEGQGRNQPQHF
TRBV28,17,-,TRBJ2-7,-,TGTGCCAGCAGTTCCACCCGCGTCGACGCGGCAACCTACGAGCAGTACTTC,CASSSTRVDAATYEQYF
TRBV28,13,-,TRBJ2-7,-,TGTGCCAGCAGGCAGACTGGTCTATACGAGCAGTACTTC,CASRQTGLYEQYF
TRBV27,14,-,TRBJ1-1,-,TGTGCCAGCAGATCCCAGGGATTGAACACTGAAGCTTTCTTT,CASRSQGLNTEAFF
TRBV5-6,12,-,TRBJ2-7,-,TGTGCCAGCAGCAATACTCAGGGAAAGGGCCTCTTC,CASSNTQGKGLF
TRBV7-8,14,-,TRBJ1-1,-,TGTGCCAGCAACTTGGGACTCTCGAACACTGAAGCTTTCTTT,CASNLGLSNTEAFF
TRBV5-4,18,TRBD2,TRBJ2-5,-,TGTGCCAGCAGCTACGGACTAGCGGGGGCCCGGGGAGGGGAGACCCAGTACTTC,CASSYGLAGARGGETQYF
TRBV7-3,14,TRBD1,TRBJ2-1,once,TGTGCCAGCAGCCCCTACGGACAGGCCAATGAGCAGTTCTTC,CASSPYGQANEQFF
TRBV15,16,TRBD1,TRBJ1-5,-,TGTGCCACCAGCAGCGGACAGGGCCATAGCAATCAGCCCCAGCATTTT,CATSSGQGHSNQPQHF
TRBV28,17,-,TRBJ2-7,-,TGTGCCAGCAGCACCGCAGGGGTCGGCCCGAGCTCCTACGAGCAGTACTTC,CASSTAGVGPSSYEQYF
TRBV21-1,15,-,TRBJ2-7,-,TGTGCCAGCAGCAAAGCGCGTCAGGGGAGCTACGAGCAGTACTTC,CASSKARQGSYEQYF
TRBV6-1,16,-,TRBJ1-1,once,TGTGCCAGCAGTGAAATTGGAAAGGGGGTCGCCGTGAACGCTTTCTTT,CASSEIGKGVAVNAFF
TRBV5-1,13,TRBD1,TRBJ1-2,-,TGCGCCAGCACCCCAGGGGGCCTCGGGGGCTACACCTTC,CASTPGGLGGYTF
TRBV18,12,-,TRBJ2-1,-,TGTGCCAGCTCACCCACAGGCAATGAGCAGTTCTTC,CASSPTGNEQFF
TRBV28,13,-,TRBJ1-2,-,TGTGCCAGCAGTTTCAGGGGAAACTATGGCTACACCTTC,CASSFRGNYGYTF
TRBV6-5,15,-,TRBJ2-7,once,TGTGCCAGCAGTCTCCAAAACGGGGGAGGCTACGAGCAGTACTTC,CASSLQNGGGYEQYF
TRBV18,16,-,TRBJ2-7,-,TGTGCCAGCTCACCACTGGTCGGTAGCGGAACCTACGAGCAGTACTTC,CASSPLVGSGTYEQYF
TRBV29-1,15,TRBD1,TRBJ2-5,-,TGCAGCGTTCCGCGAGGGGGCCAAACACAAGAGACCCAGTACTTC,CSVPRGGQTQETQYF
TRBV2,14,-,TRBJ1-6,-,TGTGCCAGTAGAAGTAATCAGGGGAATTCACCCCTCCACTTT,CASRSNQGNSPLHF
TRBV5-6,15,-,TRBJ2-5,-,TGTGCCAGCAGCTTGAAGGTGGGAGGACAAGAGACCCAGTACTTC,CASSLKVGGQETQYF